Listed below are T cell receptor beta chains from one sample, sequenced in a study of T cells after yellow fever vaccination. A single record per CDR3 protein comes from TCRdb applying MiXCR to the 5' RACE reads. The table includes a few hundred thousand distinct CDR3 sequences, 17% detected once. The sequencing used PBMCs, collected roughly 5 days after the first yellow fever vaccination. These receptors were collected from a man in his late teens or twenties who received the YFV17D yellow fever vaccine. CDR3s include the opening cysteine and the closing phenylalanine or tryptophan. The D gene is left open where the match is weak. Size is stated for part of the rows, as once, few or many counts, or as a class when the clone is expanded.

cdr3_aa: CASSEWRQQETQYF
cdr3_nt: TGTGCCAGCAGTGAATGGAGACAGCAAGAGACCCAGTACTTC
clone_size: NA
cdr3_length: 14
d_call: NA
v_call: TRBV25-1
j_call: TRBJ2-5

cdr3_aa: CASSDPLTVNTEAFF
cdr3_nt: TGTGCCAGCAGTGACCCCCTGACAGTGAACACTGAAGCTTTCTTT
clone_size: once
cdr3_length: 15
d_call: NA
v_call: TRBV6-1
j_call: TRBJ1-1

cdr3_aa: CASTFRTGVLNEQFF
cdr3_nt: TGTGCCAGCACTTTCCGGACAGGGGTTCTCAATGAGCAGTTCTTC
clone_size: NA
cdr3_length: 15
d_call: TRBD1
v_call: TRBV12-3/TRBV12-4
j_call: TRBJ2-1

cdr3_aa: CASSTPSQGGNTGELFF
cdr3_nt: TGTGCCAGCAGCACCCCGAGTCAGGGGGGGAACACCGGGGAGCTGTTTTTT
clone_size: NA
cdr3_length: 17
d_call: NA
v_call: TRBV9
j_call: TRBJ2-2

cdr3_aa: CASSLFERSTF
cdr3_nt: TGTGCCAGCAGTTTATTTGAGAGGAGCACCTTC
clone_size: NA
cdr3_length: 11
d_call: NA
v_call: TRBV28
j_call: TRBJ1-2

cdr3_aa: CASKEDRREKLFF
cdr3_nt: TGTGCCAGCAAAGAGGACAGACGAGAAAAACTGTTTTTT
clone_size: few
cdr3_length: 13
d_call: NA
v_call: TRBV27
j_call: TRBJ1-4

cdr3_aa: CASSPPAGGGTEAFF
cdr3_nt: TGTGCCAGCAGTCCCCCAGCGGGAGGTGGGACTGAAGCTTTCTTT
clone_size: many
cdr3_length: 15
d_call: NA
v_call: TRBV12-3/TRBV12-4
j_call: TRBJ1-1

cdr3_aa: CASGLALGAVSDEQFF
cdr3_nt: TGTGCTAGTGGTTTGGCCCTGGGGGCCGTTTCAGATGAGCAGTTCTTC
clone_size: few
cdr3_length: 16
d_call: NA
v_call: TRBV12-5
j_call: TRBJ2-1

cdr3_aa: CSVEYGDGQPQHF
cdr3_nt: TGCAGCGTTGAATACGGCGACGGTCAGCCCCAGCATTTT
clone_size: few
cdr3_length: 13
d_call: NA
v_call: TRBV29-1
j_call: TRBJ1-5

cdr3_aa: CASSQSLEGGANVLTF
cdr3_nt: TGCGCCAGCAGCCAAAGTCTCGAGGGTGGGGCCAACGTCCTGACTTTC
clone_size: NA
cdr3_length: 16
d_call: NA
v_call: TRBV4-3
j_call: TRBJ2-6

cdr3_aa: CSARDGTSYNEQFF
cdr3_nt: TGCAGTGCTAGAGATGGGACTAGCTACAATGAGCAGTTCTTC
clone_size: NA
cdr3_length: 14
d_call: TRBD2
v_call: TRBV20-1
j_call: TRBJ2-1